This passage covers 32 T cell receptor beta chains from one sample sequenced in a study of metastatic and nonmetastatic thyroid tumors. Treatment of any kind had been given to no patient before thyroid surgery. TCRdb re-called clones via MiXCR from the PCR reads. Among 43,000 or so clones listed, 16% were seen once. Sequences were obtained from blood. The origin of the receptors is a female donor with papillary thyroid cancer or a benign thyroid nodule (not recorded which). Some clones in this sample may be carry-over from other donors' samples.

This clone was recorded many times. This sequence joins TRBV10-2 and TRBJ1-1; D ambiguous. CDR1 and CDR2 (germline): WSHSY, SAAADI. The CDR3 is made up of 15 amino acids. Trimming removed 6 bases from V and 3 bases from J, with 17 bases in between. DNA of the CDR3: TGCGCCAGCAGGGGATTCGGGCTCATGGACACTGAAGCTTTCTTT. This translates into CASRGFGLMDTEAFF.

This clone was seen ten or more times. The chain employs TRBV3-1 and TRBJ1-5; no clear D gene. The V and J ends lost 4 bases and 2 bases respectively, with 9 bases between them. Germline V gene data show CDR1 as LGHDT and CDR2 as YNNKEL (reference sequence). The CDR3 runs to 14 residues. The CDR3 region is CASSLGMGNQPQHF. As DNA, the CDR3 is TGTGCCAGCAGCCTTGGAATGGGCAATCAGCCCCAGCATTTT.

The CDR3 nucleotides are TGTGCCAGCAGCTTAGCGGGGGAATATGGCTACACCTTC. This gives the protein CASSLAGEYGYTF. The V gene is TRBV7-9, the J gene TRBJ1-2; TRBD1 might be the D (5 bases). From germline, CDR1 is SEHNR and CDR2 FQNEAQ (reference sequence). V was cut by 0 bases and J by 5 bases, with 7 bases left in between. The CDR3 runs to 13 residues.

In its sample, this clone was seen many times. The chain is built from TRBV7-8 and TRBJ2-7; D perhaps matches TRBD1 (6 bases). Trimming removed 6 bases at V and 4 bases at J, with 10 bases between. The CDR3 runs 12 residues. Germline assignment: CDR1 SGHVS and CDR2 FQNEAQ. The CDR3: CASSEQGYEQYF. DNA for the CDR3: TGTGCCAGCAGTGAACAGGGTTACGAGCAGTACTTC.

This clone turned up a few times. The chain recombines TRBV12-3 or TRBV12-4 with TRBJ1-2; possibly TRBD1 for D (5 bases). The V gene lost 6 bases and the J gene lost 8 bases, with 19 bases spanning the gap. There are 14 residues in the CDR3. In DNA form, the CDR3 reads TGTGCCAGCAGCTCCACCGGGACGGCGGTAGGCTACACCTTC. It is translated as CASSSTGTAVGYTF.

This clone showed up just once. This chain connects TRBV19 to TRBJ2-2; possible D gene TRBD2, 5 bases. The V end lost 3 bases, the J end lost 5 bases, and 16 bases lay between the germline ends. Per germline, CDR1 LNHDA and CDR2 SQIVND (reference sequence). This CDR3 comprises 16 residues. The CDR3 sequence is CASSISIGVQTGELFF. In DNA, the CDR3 is TGTGCCAGTAGTATTTCCATCGGGGTTCAAACCGGGGAGCTGTTTTTT.

Note on this clone: One end of the junction does not line up with germline, which may come from a read error. The V and J genes are TRBV5-1 and TRBJ1-2; 12 bases match TRBD1. This CDR3 has 14 amino acids. Germline V CDR1 and CDR2: SGHRS, YFSETQ. The CDR3 reads CASTSGDRGQGNNF. The CDR3 DNA reads as TGCGCCAGCACGTCCGGGGACAGGGGGCAAGGAAACAACTTC.

This clone was detected only a few times. A much larger clone is a single base away; this may be a read error. The CDR3 sequence: CASSFGTVAGYTIYF. For the CDR3, the DNA is TGTGCCAGCAGCTTCGGGACAGTAGCTGGATACACCATATATTTT. The chain combines TRBV5-5 with TRBJ1-3, with 7 bases matching TRBD1. This CDR3 has 15 amino acids. Germline CDR1 and CDR2: SGHKS and YYEKEE (reference sequence).

In this sample, this clone turned up many times. The CDR3 bases are TGTGCCAGCACCAAGACTCGGGGAGAGACCCAGTACTTC. Translating gives CASTKTRGETQYF. The chain links TRBV12-3 or TRBV12-4 to TRBJ2-5, with D possibly TRBD2 on 5 matching bases. V lost 7 bases and J lost 4, with 13 bases in between. This CDR3 region has 13 residues.

The V gene is TRBV6-1, the J gene TRBJ2-3; 9 positions agree with TRBD1. This CDR3 region has 14 residues. Per the germline V gene, CDR1 is MNHNS and CDR2 is SASEGT. V dropped 7 bases and J dropped 4; count of bases not matched to a gene: 6. CDR3 nucleotide sequence: TGTGCCAGCACGGGACAGGGCAGGGCAGATACGCAGTATTTT. Protein sequence: CASTGQGRADTQYF.

Many counts were recorded for this clone. The chain couples TRBV7-9 to TRBJ2-1; no clear D gene. Germline values: CDR1 SEHNR, CDR2 FQNEAQ (reference sequence). This CDR3 contains 11 residues. Trimming removed 3 bases from V and 6 bases from J, with 3 bases in between. CDR3 coding DNA: TGTGCCAGCAGCTTTACCAATGAGCAGTTCTTC. Translation gives CASSFTNEQFF.

On this clone itself: The final CDR3 position lacks the conserved phenylalanine or tryptophan, pointing to a likely read error. It is unclear where the CDR3 begins or ends on the DNA, so no DNA is shown, and the CDR3 is as TCRdb lists it. The chain has TRBV7-7 and TRBJ2-6; the table's TRBD2 call for D was not verified on the DNA. The CDR3 is 9 amino acids in total, end residues counted. Per germline, CDR1 SSHAT and CDR2 FNYEAQ (reference sequence). The CDR3: CASSLAAGV.

Regarding this clone: An end of the junction differs from the germline gene, which may be a read error. The gene calls are TRBV6-1 and TRBJ2-3; D might be TRBD2 (5 bases). Per the germline V gene, CDR1 is MNHNS and CDR2 is SASEGT. The CDR3 length is 15 residues. The CDR3 sequence is CAISEWRANTDTRYF. As DNA, the CDR3 is TGTGCCATCAGTGAGTGGCGGGCCAACACAGATACGCGGTATTTT.

The table lists this clone with many counts. J is TRBJ1-5 and V is TRBV19; TRBD1 matches 9 bases. This CDR3 is built from 13 residues. With 9 bases clipped from V and 4 bases from J, the junction kept 4 bases outside the gene matches. Germline V CDR1 and CDR2: LNHDA, SQIVND (reference sequence). For the CDR3, the DNA is TGTGCCAGCCGGGACAGGGCGAATCAGCCCCAGCATTTT. Its translation: CASRDRANQPQHF.

This clone has at least ten counts. V and J are TRBV7-9 and TRBJ1-1, with D perhaps TRBD1 (5 bases). Germline V lookup: CDR1 SEHNR, CDR2 FQNEAQ (reference sequence). V was pared by 3 bases and J by 4 bases, with 9 bases between. The CDR3 totals 13 residues. The CDR3 nucleotides are TGTGCCAGCAGCTTCACCGGGGGCACTGAAGCTTTCTTT. This gives the protein CASSFTGGTEAFF. Based on the CDR3 plus reference TRBV7-9 and TRBJ1-1, the full variable domain is DTGVSQNPRHKITKRGQNVTFRCDPISEHNRLYWYRQTLGQGPEFLTYFQNEAQLEKSRLLSDRFSAERPKGSFSTLEIQRTEQGDSAMYLCASSFTGGTEAFFGQGTRLTVV.

This clone was seen repeatedly, ten times or more. The same CDR3 can be traced to other DNA sequences in this sample. This chain connects TRBV18 to TRBJ2-3, with 8 positions matching TRBD2. V was pared by 2 bases and J by 0 bases, with 4 bases of the junction left unmatched. CDR3 length: 16 residues. Germline V gene data show CDR1 as KGHSH and CDR2 as LQKENI. The CDR3 region is CASSPTTSGSTDTQYF. The CDR3 DNA follows: TGTGCCAGCTCACCAACTACTAGCGGTAGCACAGATACGCAGTATTTT.

A note on this clone: One end of the junction varies from germline; a read error may be responsible. The chain uses TRBV6-2 or TRBV6-3 and TRBJ2-2, with D tentatively TRBD2 (5 bases). The CDR3 consists of 14 residues. Germline assignment: CDR1 MNHEY and CDR2 SVGEGT. Here the CDR3 reads CASMLGRGPGELFF. As DNA, the CDR3 is TGTGCCAGCATGCTAGGGCGCGGCCCCGGGGAGCTGTTTTTC.

This clone was seen ten or more times. The chain joins TRBV19 to TRBJ2-7; 7 bases align to TRBD2. Germline loops: CDR1 LNHDA, CDR2 SQIVND (reference sequence). This CDR3 contains 17 residues. With V trimmed by 6 bases and J by 2 bases, 16 bases remained unmatched. CDR3 DNA sequence: TGTGCCAGTAGCCATCGGGCTAGCGGATCAAGGGCCTACGAGCAGTACTTC. Translated, it gives CASSHRASGSRAYEQYF.

By sample share, this clone is medium-sized. The chain couples TRBV27 to TRBJ2-7; D is perhaps TRBD1 (5 bases). CDR1 is MNHEY, CDR2 SMNVEV, per germline (reference sequence). The CDR3 sequence is 12 residues long. The germline V and J ends were trimmed by 2 bases and 7 bases, with 9 bases remaining between them. This CDR3 reads CASSLPGYEQYF. The CDR3 nucleotides are TGTGCCAGCAGTTTACCAGGGTATGAGCAGTACTTC.

In its sample, this clone was seen a few times. The genes are TRBV16 and TRBJ1-5; D is ambiguous. Trimming removed 1 base from V and 2 bases from J, with 9 bases in between. The CDR3 loop spans 15 amino acids. CDR1 is KGHSY, CDR2 FQNENV, per germline. CDR3 protein: CASSQLADGNQPQHF. CDR3 nucleotides: TGTGCCAGCAGCCAATTGGCGGATGGCAATCAGCCCCAGCATTTT.

This clone was counted ten times or more. The chain is built from TRBV5-1 and TRBJ2-5, with D possibly being TRBD1 or TRBD2 (5 bases each). CDR3 length equals 14 residues. Germline CDR1 is SGHRS and CDR2 is YFSETQ. Trimming removed 4 bases at V and 4 bases at J, with 14 bases between. The CDR3 reads CASSPPGTRETQYF. The CDR3 DNA reads as TGCGCCAGCAGCCCACCCGGGACCCGAGAGACCCAGTACTTC.

In the case of this clone: A much larger clone is a single base away; this may be a read error. The chain employs TRBV2 and TRBJ2-3; a possible D gene is TRBD2 (5 bases). V lost 10 bases and J lost 1, with 15 bases in between. This CDR3 is built from 14 residues. CDR1 and CDR2 from the germline V gene are SNHLY and FYNNEI. CDR3 DNA sequence: TGTGCCACCCCTAGAGGGCTTGGCACAGATACGCAGTATTTT. As protein: CATPRGLGTDTQYF.

This clone was detected many times. The rearrangement joins TRBV18 to TRBJ2-3; D not certain. The CDR3 length is 14 residues. Germline lookup yields CDR1 KGHSH and CDR2 LQKENI. V gave up 3 bases and J gave up 4 bases, with 11 bases separating them. The CDR3 spells CASSPSSPPDTQYF. Here the CDR3 DNA reads TGTGCCAGCTCACCCTCGTCCCCCCCAGATACGCAGTATTTT.

J is TRBJ1-2 and V is TRBV28; D is uncertain. V was cut by 5 bases and J by 8 bases, with 12 bases left in between. CDR1 and CDR2 from the germline V gene are MDHEN and SYDVKM. This CDR3 contains 12 residues. In DNA form, the CDR3 reads TGTGCCAGCAGTCCACACGGTCAAGGCTACACCTTC. It encodes CASSPHGQGYTF.

To note about this clone: This may be a read error: a much more frequent sequence differs by one nucleotide. V is TRBV3-1 and J is TRBJ1-1, with unresolved D. V gave up 2 bases and J gave up 7 bases, with 8 bases separating them. The germline V gene encodes CDR1 LGHDT and CDR2 YNNKEL (reference sequence). The CDR3 loop spans 12 amino acids. The CDR3 coding sequence is TGTGCCAGCAGCCAATGGCACAATGAAGCTTTCTTT. Translation: CASSQWHNEAFF.

In this sample, this clone turned up a few times. This chain connects TRBV2 to TRBJ2-1; no clear D. The CDR3 is 13 amino acids. The V end lost 3 bases, the J end lost 0 bases, and 3 bases lay between the germline ends. Per germline, CDR1 SNHLY and CDR2 FYNNEI. In DNA, the CDR3 is TGTGCCAGCAGTGATCTCTCCTACAATGAGCAGTTCTTC. This sequence encodes CASSDLSYNEQFF.

The rearrangement joins TRBV11-1 to TRBJ2-2; 9 bases are shared with TRBD1. The V gene end was trimmed by 5 bases and the J gene end by 2 bases; junction bases not matched to a gene: 6. This CDR3 has 16 residues. The germline gives CDR1 SGHAT, CDR2 FQDESV (reference sequence). The CDR3 DNA follows: TGTGCCAGCAGCCCGCGGGACAGGGTTAACACCGGGGAGCTGTTTTTT. This translates into CASSPRDRVNTGELFF.

The chain employs TRBV5-1 and TRBJ2-3; D is perhaps TRBD1 (5 bases). The ends were cut back, 3 bases at V and 2 bases at J, with 10 bases in the middle. The germline V gene has CDR1 SGHRS and CDR2 YFSETQ. This CDR3 region has 14 residues. The CDR3, as DNA: TGCGCCAGCAGCTCGAAAGGGGACACAGATACGCAGTATTTT. Translating it yields CASSSKGDTDTQYF.

The V call is TRBV3-1, the J call TRBJ1-5; D remains unclear. The germline V and J ends were trimmed by 0 bases and 4 bases, with 4 bases remaining between them. The CDR3 runs 13 residues. The germline V gene encodes CDR1 LGHDT and CDR2 YNNKEL (reference sequence). The CDR3 bases are TGTGCCAGCAGCCAAGATCGGAATCAGCCCCAGCATTTT. Amino acids: CASSQDRNQPQHF. Drawing the rest from reference TRBV3-1 and TRBJ1-5, the complete variable domain is DTAVSQTPKYLVTQMGNDKSIKCEQNLGHDTMYWYKQDSKKFLKIMFSYNNKELIINETVPNRFSPKSPDKAHLNLHINSLELGDSAVYFCASSQDRNQPQHFGDGTRLSIL.

In its sample, this clone was seen a few times. The chain is built from TRBV6-2 or TRBV6-3 and TRBJ2-3; D might be TRBD1 (5 bases). The CDR3 has 15 residues. Deletions cut 6 bases from V and 2 bases from J, with 15 bases between. Germline values: CDR1 MNHEY, CDR2 SVGEGT. In nucleotides, the CDR3 is TGTGCCAGCAGCAAAGGGGCTTTGACCACAGATACGCAGTATTTT. This encodes CASSKGALTTDTQYF.

This clone appeared many times. The CDR3 nucleotides read TGCGCCAGCACCCCAGGGACAGGGAACTATGGCTACACCTTC. It is translated as CASTPGTGNYGYTF. This rearrangement joins TRBV5-1 to TRBJ1-2, with 9 bases that match TRBD1. CDR3 length equals 14 residues. V gave up 6 bases and J gave up 2 bases; unmatched junction bases: 5. CDR1 and CDR2 from the germline V gene are SGHRS and YFSETQ.

The rearrangement uses TRBV3-1 and TRBJ2-3; possibly TRBD2 for D (5 bases). Trimming removed 1 base at V and 8 bases at J, with 10 bases between. This CDR3 spans 13 amino acids. CDR1 is LGHDT and CDR2 is YNNKEL in the germline V gene (reference sequence). The CDR3 sequence: CASSQGLAGTQYF. CDR3 coding DNA: TGTGCCAGCAGCCAAGGGCTGGCGGGTACGCAGTATTTT.